One T cell receptor beta chain is described in this entry. The antigen remains unidentified. The data were taken from a study of shared clonotypes between healthy human individuals. Study results and limitations: Across a handful of donors, naive CD4 shared approximately 4.5%, naive CD8 3% to 3.5%, memory CD4 over 2%, memory CD8 more than 0.35%. The study's rarefaction showed incomplete sorted-subset sequencing despite large depth.

Data came from immunoSEQ multiplex PCR; TCRdb stores just in-frame clones and leaves some out. Of about 1.5 million clones in the sample, approximately 98% were seen once. The CDR3 loop spans 15 amino acids. CDR1 and CDR2 from the germline V gene are KGHSH and LQKENI. V lost 2 bases and J lost 7, with 15 bases in between. In the CD4+ fraction, cells were divided into CD45RA+ naive and CD45RA-negative memory subsets. This sequence joins TRBV18 and TRBJ1-5, with D possibly TRBD1 on 6 matching bases. The source is a man aged 25 to 40 in good health. The sequencing sample was made of naive CD4+ T cells sorted from blood. Noted subset: CD45RA+ positively selected. The CDR3 nucleotides read TGTGCCAGCTCACCAGGTAGGGGGGCAATGCAGCCCCAGCATTTT. Residues: CASSPGRGAMQPQHF.